These T cell receptor beta chains were read from a single sample in a study of CD8 T cells in ankylosing spondylitis. Each CDR3 protein gets one entry after TCRdb re-called the 5' RACE reads with MiXCR. The sample carries 700,000 to 850,000 distinct CDR3 sequences, 10% to 15% recorded once. Sequencing was done on a sample of blood, either unsorted or a sorted T cell fraction (not recorded which). The receptor set was obtained from a male donor with ankylosing spondylitis. Each CDR3 is given with its conserved first and last residue. D genes are given only for firm matches. Expanded clones are given a class, and other clones once, few, many or no size at all.

size: -
D: TRBD2
V: TRBV20-1
J: TRBJ2-5
CDR3: CSASGRARETQYF
DNA: TGCAGTGCTAGCGGGAGGGCCCGGGAGACCCAGTACTTC

size: -
D: -
V: TRBV28
J: TRBJ1-2
CDR3: CASSFTRAANYGYTF
DNA: TGTGCCAGCAGTTTCACCCGCGCCGCTAACTATGGCTACACCTTC

size: -
D: -
V: TRBV7-2
J: TRBJ2-7
CDR3: CASSFGLAKGEQYF
DNA: TGTGCCAGCAGCTTCGGCCTAGCTAAGGGCGAGCAGTACTTC

size: few
D: -
V: TRBV4-1
J: TRBJ1-1
CDR3: CASSQDEGRNTEAFF
DNA: TGCGCCAGCAGCCAAGATGAAGGTAGAAACACTGAAGCTTTCTTT

size: few
D: TRBD1
V: TRBV5-1
J: TRBJ2-1
CDR3: CASSFGQENEQFF
DNA: TGCGCCAGCAGCTTCGGACAGGAGAATGAGCAGTTCTTC

size: many
D: -
V: TRBV20-1
J: TRBJ2-1
CDR3: CSLPTREEQFF
DNA: TGCAGTCTCCCTACCCGGGAGGAGCAGTTCTTC

size: many
D: -
V: TRBV5-1
J: TRBJ2-7
CDR3: CASSLDWRQGGHEQYF
DNA: TGCGCCAGCAGCTTGGATTGGCGGCAGGGAGGCCACGAGCAGTACTTC

size: once
D: TRBD2
V: TRBV3-1
J: TRBJ2-7
CDR3: CASSQGVAGDYEQYF
DNA: TGTGCCAGCAGCCAAGGGGTAGCGGGCGACTACGAGCAGTACTTC

size: -
D: -
V: TRBV7-2
J: TRBJ2-7
CDR3: CASSLGSAVAYEQYF
DNA: TGTGCCAGCAGCTTAGGGTCGGCAGTGGCCTACGAGCAGTACTTC

size: few
D: -
V: TRBV12-3/TRBV12-4
J: TRBJ2-7
CDR3: CASSLERTLEQYF
DNA: TGTGCCAGCAGTTTGGAAAGGACCCTCGAGCAGTACTTC

size: few
D: -
V: TRBV11-3
J: TRBJ2-1
CDR3: CASSLDGGYYNEQFF
DNA: TGTGCCAGCAGCTTAGATGGGGGCTATTACAATGAGCAGTTCTTC

size: -
D: TRBD2
V: TRBV24-1
J: TRBJ2-1
CDR3: CATSDLRTSLLSEQFF
DNA: TGTGCCACCAGTGATTTGCGGACTAGTCTACTAAGTGAGCAGTTCTTC

size: -
D: TRBD1
V: TRBV20-1
J: TRBJ1-4
CDR3: CSASSYRGTNEKLFF
DNA: TGCAGTGCAAGCTCTTACAGGGGGACTAATGAAAAACTGTTTTTT

size: -
D: TRBD1
V: TRBV11-2
J: TRBJ2-3
CDR3: CASSLLLVGQGVGDTQYF
DNA: TGTGCCAGCAGCTTACTGCTTGTTGGACAGGGAGTCGGAGATACGCAGTATTTT

size: -
D: -
V: TRBV2
J: TRBJ2-2
CDR3: CASSQDTVYTGELFF
DNA: TGTGCCAGCAGCCAGGATACGGTATACACCGGGGAGCTGTTTTTT

size: few
D: -
V: TRBV5-1
J: TRBJ2-1
CDR3: CASSLGIWGNEQFF
DNA: TGCGCCAGCAGCTTGGGGATTTGGGGCAATGAGCAGTTCTTC

size: few
D: TRBD2
V: TRBV9
J: TRBJ2-7
CDR3: CASSGFAGLSREQYF
DNA: TGTGCCAGCAGCGGATTCGCGGGACTATCCCGCGAGCAGTACTTC

size: -
D: -
V: TRBV29-1
J: TRBJ2-5
CDR3: CSVRTVGETQYF
DNA: TGCAGCGTCCGGACAGTTGGAGAGACCCAGTACTTC

size: -
D: -
V: TRBV7-2
J: TRBJ2-3
CDR3: CASSSIGLAYSTDTQYF
DNA: TGTGCCAGCAGCTCAATAGGGCTAGCATACAGCACAGATACGCAGTATTTT

size: many
D: TRBD1
V: TRBV12-3/TRBV12-4
J: TRBJ1-2
CDR3: CASSRDRYYGYTF
DNA: TGTGCCAGCAGCCGGGACAGATACTATGGCTACACCTTC

size: few
D: TRBD1
V: TRBV4-3
J: TRBJ1-4
CDR3: CASSQGPPGTGNEKLFF
DNA: TGCGCCAGCAGCCAAGGTCCTCCCGGGACAGGGAATGAAAAACTGTTTTTT

size: few
D: -
V: TRBV7-9
J: TRBJ2-1
CDR3: CASSGFRGGEQFF
DNA: TGTGCCAGCAGCGGGTTTCGAGGTGGTGAGCAGTTCTTC

size: -
D: -
V: TRBV29-1
J: TRBJ1-5
CDR3: CSVQTLGGGGQPQHF
DNA: TGCAGCGTTCAAACTTTAGGGGGAGGAGGGCAGCCCCAGCATTTT

size: -
D: -
V: TRBV7-2
J: TRBJ2-5
CDR3: CASSSEVGWETQYF
DNA: TGTGCCAGCAGCTCGGAGGTGGGGTGGGAGACCCAGTACTTC

size: -
D: -
V: TRBV4-1
J: TRBJ2-5
CDR3: CASSQVERETQYF
DNA: TGCGCCAGCAGCCAAGTGGAGAGAGAGACCCAGTACTTC

size: -
D: TRBD2
V: TRBV20-1
J: TRBJ2-1
CDR3: CSARMTSGSGNEQFF
DNA: TGCAGTGCTCGCATGACTAGCGGGAGCGGCAATGAGCAGTTCTTC

size: many
D: -
V: TRBV20-1
J: TRBJ2-1
CDR3: CSARAGYSYNEQFF
DNA: TGCAGTGCTAGAGCGGGATATTCCTACAATGAGCAGTTCTTC

size: many
D: -
V: TRBV20-1
J: TRBJ2-3
CDR3: CSARDSKDTQYF
DNA: TGCAGTGCTAGAGATTCGAAAGATACGCAGTATTTT

size: -
D: TRBD2
V: TRBV7-6
J: TRBJ2-4
CDR3: CASSRSSGGNIQYF
DNA: TGTGCCAGCAGCCGATCTAGCGGGGGAAACATTCAGTACTTC

size: many
D: -
V: TRBV6-1
J: TRBJ2-1
CDR3: CASSTRGWVNEQFF
DNA: TGTGCCAGCAGTACGCGTGGCTGGGTCAATGAGCAGTTCTTC

size: -
D: -
V: TRBV6-2/TRBV6-3
J: TRBJ2-7
CDR3: CASSTRVYEQYF
DNA: TGTGCCAGCAGTACGAGGGTATACGAGCAGTACTTC

size: many
D: -
V: TRBV20-1
J: TRBJ1-1
CDR3: CSARDRRKNTEAFF
DNA: TGCAGTGCTAGAGATCGCCGGAAGAACACTGAAGCTTTCTTT

size: -
D: -
V: TRBV20-1
J: TRBJ1-6
CDR3: CSARTVNSPLHF
DNA: TGCAGTGCTAGGACAGTGAATTCACCCCTCCACTTT

size: -
D: -
V: TRBV20-1
J: TRBJ2-5
CDR3: CSAVTPQRRETQYF
DNA: TGCAGTGCTGTAACACCCCAGAGGAGAGAGACCCAGTACTTC

size: -
D: -
V: TRBV4-1
J: TRBJ2-2
CDR3: CASSQVRSNTGELFF
DNA: TGCGCCAGCAGCCAAGTGAGGTCGAACACCGGGGAGCTGTTTTTT

size: few
D: TRBD2
V: TRBV10-2
J: TRBJ2-5
CDR3: CASSEPGREGETQYF
DNA: TGCGCCAGCAGTGAGCCGGGAAGGGAGGGAGAGACCCAGTACTTC

size: many
D: -
V: TRBV20-1
J: TRBJ2-7
CDR3: CSAMAGTYEQYF
DNA: TGCAGTGCTATGGCAGGGACCTACGAGCAGTACTTC

size: many
D: -
V: TRBV20-1
J: TRBJ1-1
CDR3: CSATPQDPGAEAFF
DNA: TGCAGTGCTACACCCCAGGACCCGGGCGCTGAAGCTTTCTTT

size: many
D: TRBD1
V: TRBV5-1
J: TRBJ2-1
CDR3: CASSLGTAYNEQFF
DNA: TGCGCCAGCAGCCTAGGGACAGCATACAATGAGCAGTTCTTC

size: -
D: TRBD1
V: TRBV7-2
J: TRBJ2-3
CDR3: CASSPGTGWGTQYF
DNA: TGTGCCAGCAGCCCAGGGACAGGGTGGGGTACGCAGTATTTT

size: -
D: TRBD2
V: TRBV10-1
J: TRBJ2-1
CDR3: CASSELPGGAYNEQFF
DNA: TGCGCCAGCAGTGAGTTGCCGGGAGGAGCATACAATGAGCAGTTCTTC

size: many
D: -
V: TRBV12-3/TRBV12-4
J: TRBJ1-6
CDR3: CASSPTAGLSPLHF
DNA: TGTGCCAGCAGTCCAACCGCAGGGCTCTCACCCCTCCACTTT